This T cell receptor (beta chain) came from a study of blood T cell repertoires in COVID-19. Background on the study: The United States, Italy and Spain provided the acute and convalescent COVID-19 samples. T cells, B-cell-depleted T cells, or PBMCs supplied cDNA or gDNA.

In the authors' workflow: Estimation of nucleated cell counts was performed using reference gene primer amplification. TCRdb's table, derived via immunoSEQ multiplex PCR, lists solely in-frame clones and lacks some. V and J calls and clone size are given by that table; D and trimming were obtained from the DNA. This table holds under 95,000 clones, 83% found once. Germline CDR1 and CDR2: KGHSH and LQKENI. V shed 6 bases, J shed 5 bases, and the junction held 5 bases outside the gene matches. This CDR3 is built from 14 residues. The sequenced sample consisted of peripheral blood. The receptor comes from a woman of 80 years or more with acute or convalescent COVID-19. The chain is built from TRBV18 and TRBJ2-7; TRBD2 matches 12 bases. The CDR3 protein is CASSRLAGEDEQYF. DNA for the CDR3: TGTGCCAGCTCCCGACTAGCGGGAGAGGACGAGCAGTACTTC.